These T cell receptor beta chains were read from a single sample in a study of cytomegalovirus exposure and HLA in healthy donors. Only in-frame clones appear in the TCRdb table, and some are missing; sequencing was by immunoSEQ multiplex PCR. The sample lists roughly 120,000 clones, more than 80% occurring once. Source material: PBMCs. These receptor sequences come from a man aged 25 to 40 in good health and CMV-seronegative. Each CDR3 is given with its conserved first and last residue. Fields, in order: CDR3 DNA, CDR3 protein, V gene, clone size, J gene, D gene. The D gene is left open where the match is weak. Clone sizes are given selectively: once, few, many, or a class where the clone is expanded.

DNA: TGTGCCAGCAGCCTACAGGGAGCTGAAAAACTGTTTTTT
CDR3: CASSLQGAEKLFF
V: TRBV7-2
size: NA
J: TRBJ1-4
D: NA

DNA: TGTGCCAGCAGCTCGCGGGCGAGTACTGAAGCTTTCTTT
CDR3: CASSSRASTEAFF
V: TRBV13
size: NA
J: TRBJ1-1
D: NA

DNA: TGCAGCGTTCCCTTGGCTTCCTACAATGAGCAGTTCTTC
CDR3: CSVPLASYNEQFF
V: TRBV29-1
size: NA
J: TRBJ2-1
D: NA

DNA: TGCGCCAGCAGCCCACCCGTCCGACTAGCGGGAGATTACGAGCAGTACTTC
CDR3: CASSPPVRLAGDYEQYF
V: TRBV5-1
size: once
J: TRBJ2-7
D: TRBD2

DNA: TGTGCCAGCAGTTTATGGACTAGCGTGAGCACCGGGGAGCTGTTTTTT
CDR3: CASSLWTSVSTGELFF
V: TRBV28
size: NA
J: TRBJ2-2
D: TRBD2

DNA: TGTGCCAGCAGCTTCGGTCCGAACACCGGGGAGCTGTTTTTT
CDR3: CASSFGPNTGELFF
V: TRBV5-4
size: NA
J: TRBJ2-2
D: NA

DNA: TGTGCCAGCAGTTTATGGGCTAACACTGAAGCTTTCTTT
CDR3: CASSLWANTEAFF
V: TRBV27
size: NA
J: TRBJ1-1
D: NA

DNA: TGTGCCAGTAGTATGTACACAGGCATGAACACTGAAGCTTTCTTT
CDR3: CASSMYTGMNTEAFF
V: TRBV19
size: NA
J: TRBJ1-1
D: NA

DNA: TGTGCCAGCTCACCGACGGAGGGGTCCTATGGCTACACCTTC
CDR3: CASSPTEGSYGYTF
V: TRBV18
size: NA
J: TRBJ1-2
D: NA

DNA: TGTTCCAGCAGCGAAGGGGGTGCTCCCTACGAGCAGTACTTC
CDR3: CSSSEGGAPYEQYF
V: TRBV7-9
size: NA
J: TRBJ2-7
D: NA

DNA: TGTGCCACCAGAGGACTAGCGGGAGGGCCACCGTACGGCGAGCAGTACTTC
CDR3: CATRGLAGGPPYGEQYF
V: TRBV11-2
size: NA
J: TRBJ2-7
D: TRBD2

DNA: TGTGCCAGCTCACCGGGGCATACCTACGAGCAGTACTTC
CDR3: CASSPGHTYEQYF
V: TRBV18
size: NA
J: TRBJ2-7
D: NA